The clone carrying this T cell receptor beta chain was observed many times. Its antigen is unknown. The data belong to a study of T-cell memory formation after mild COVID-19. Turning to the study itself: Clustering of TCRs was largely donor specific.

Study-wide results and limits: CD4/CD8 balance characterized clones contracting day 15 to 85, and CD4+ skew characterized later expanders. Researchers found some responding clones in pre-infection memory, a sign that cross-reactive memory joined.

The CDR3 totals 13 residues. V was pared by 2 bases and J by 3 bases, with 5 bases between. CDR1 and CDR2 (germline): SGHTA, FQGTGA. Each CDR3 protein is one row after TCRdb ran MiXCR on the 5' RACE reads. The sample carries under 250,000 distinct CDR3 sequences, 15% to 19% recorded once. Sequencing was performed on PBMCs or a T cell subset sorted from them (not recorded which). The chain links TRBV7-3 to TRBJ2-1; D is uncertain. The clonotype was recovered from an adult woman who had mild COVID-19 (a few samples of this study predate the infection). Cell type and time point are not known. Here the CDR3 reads CASSLDNYNEQFF. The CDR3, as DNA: TGTGCCAGCAGCTTAGACAACTACAATGAGCAGTTCTTC.